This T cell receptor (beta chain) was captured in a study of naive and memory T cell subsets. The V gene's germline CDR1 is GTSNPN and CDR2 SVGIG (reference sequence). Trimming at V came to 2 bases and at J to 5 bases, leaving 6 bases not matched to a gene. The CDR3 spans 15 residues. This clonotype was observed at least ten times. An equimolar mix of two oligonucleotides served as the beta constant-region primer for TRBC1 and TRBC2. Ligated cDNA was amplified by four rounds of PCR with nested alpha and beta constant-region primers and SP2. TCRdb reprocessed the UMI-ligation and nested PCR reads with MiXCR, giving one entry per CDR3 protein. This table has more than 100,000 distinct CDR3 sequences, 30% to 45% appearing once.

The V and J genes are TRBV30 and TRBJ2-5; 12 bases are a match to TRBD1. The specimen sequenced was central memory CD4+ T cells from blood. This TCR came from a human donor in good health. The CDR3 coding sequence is TGTGCCTGGAGTTTAGGGACAGGGGGCTTTGAGACCCAGTACTTC. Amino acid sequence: CAWSLGTGGFETQYF.